The next 9 T cell receptor beta chains were all read from a single sample in a study of molecular identifiers for immune sequencing clone quantification. TCRdb redid the calling of the PCR reads with MiXCR, one entry per CDR3 protein. In the table there are about 630,000 distinct CDR3 sequences, roughly 23% of which are singletons. The specimen was naive CD8+ T cells from blood, with Jurkat cell RNA spiked in. Subset meaning: FACS-sorted CD8+CD4-CCR7+CD45RA+ naive T cells. These receptors all come from a human donor in good health. Some libraries in this study had Jurkat cell RNA spiked in.

The V and J genes are TRBV4-3 and TRBJ2-2; maybe TRBD1 (6 bases). Between the trimmed V and J ends, which lost 2 bases and 2 bases, there was a span of 12 bases. Looked up from germline, CDR1 is LGHNA and CDR2 is YSLEER. The CDR3 is made up of 16 amino acids. CDR3: CASSQSWGRNTGELFF. Here the CDR3 DNA reads TGCGCCAGCAGCCAATCCTGGGGGCGTAACACCGGGGAGCTGTTTTTT.

Details on this clonotype: A much larger clone differs from this one at a single base, so this may be a read error. The gene calls are TRBV4-3 and TRBJ1-3; 7 positions agree with TRBD1. The CDR3 is made up of 14 amino acids. The germline gives CDR1 LGHNA, CDR2 YSLEER. V gave up 3 bases and J gave up 2 bases; unmatched junction bases: 1. CDR3 nucleotide sequence: TGCGCCAGCAGCCACGACAGGGCTGGAAACACCATATATTTT. Its protein is CASSHDRAGNTIYF.

About this clonotype itself: The CDR3 does not close with the conserved phenylalanine or tryptophan, likely indicating a read error. The chain links TRBV6-4 to TRBJ1-5; TRBD1 is a possible D gene (6 bases). CDR1 is MRHNA and CDR2 is SNTAGT in the germline V gene. The CDR3 has 13 residues. The CDR3 nucleotides read TGTGCGAGCAGTGAGGAGGGGGGGCAGCGGCAGCATGTT. This encodes CASSEEGGQRQHV.

Regarding this clonotype: With a much larger clone just one base away, this may be a read error. A read error is likely, as this CDR3 ends without the conserved phenylalanine or tryptophan. The chain joins TRBV7-9 to TRBJ2-7; D gene unclear. The CDR3 covers 12 residues. The germline V and J ends were trimmed by 3 bases and 7 bases, with 10 bases remaining between them. CDR1 is SEHNR and CDR2 is FQNEAQ in the germline V gene (reference sequence). Here the CDR3 DNA reads TGTGCCAGCAGCTTCACAGACACAGAGCAGTACTAC. Translating it yields CASSFTDTEQYY.

The chain has TRBV11-2 and TRBJ1-4; a possible D gene is TRBD1 (6 bases). The V gene's germline CDR1 is SGHAT and CDR2 FQNNGV. The CDR3 loop spans 15 amino acids. Trimming pared 3 bases from V and 6 bases from J, leaving 14 bases between. Here the CDR3 DNA reads TGTGCCAGCAGCTTTAGGGGGGGCGCGGATGAAAAACTGTTTTTT. This codes for CASSFRGGADEKLFF.

This clonotype was observed many times. The chain links TRBV4-1 to TRBJ1-1, with D possibly matching TRBD1 (5 bases). V was shortened by 0 bases and J by 1 base, with 15 bases between the two germline ends. The CDR3 contains 17 residues. The V gene's germline CDR1 is MGHRA and CDR2 YSYEKL. CDR3 loop: CASSQDGAGWRNTEAFF. The CDR3 nucleotides read TGCGCCAGCAGCCAAGATGGGGCAGGGTGGAGGAACACTGAAGCTTTCTTT.

Regarding this clonotype: Lacking the conserved final phenylalanine or tryptophan, this CDR3 likely reflects a read error. The chain couples TRBV20-1 to TRBJ2-7, with D perhaps TRBD1 or TRBD2 (5 bases each). This CDR3 is built from 12 residues. Trimming cost V 5 bases and J 6 bases, with 14 bases left between them. CDR1 is DFQATT, CDR2 SNEGSKA, per germline (reference sequence). Written as DNA, the CDR3 is TGCAGTGCTTCCCTTGGGGGTCTCGAGCAGTACTGC. Its translation is CSASLGGLEQYC.

This clonotype was counted only a few times. V gene TRBV13 combines with J gene TRBJ2-7; D unresolved. V was clipped by 4 bases and J by 7 bases, with 11 bases between them. The CDR3 is 12 residues long. Germline V CDR1 and CDR2: PRHDT, FYEKMQ (reference sequence). CDR3 coding DNA: TGTGCCAGCAGCTCCCCAAGGCGAGAGCAGTACTTC. Translation: CASSSPRREQYF. Using reference TRBV13 and TRBJ2-7 for the parts outside the CDR3, the full variable domain is AAGVIQSPRHLIKEKRETATLKCYPIPRHDTVYWYQQGPGQDPQFLISFYEKMQSDKGSIPDRFSAQQFSDYHSELNMSSLELGDSALYFCASSSPRREQYFGPGTRLTVT.

This sequence joins TRBV29-1 and TRBJ1-2, with D hard to call. The germline V gene has CDR1 SQVTM and CDR2 ANQGSEA. V was trimmed by 3 bases and J by 2 bases, leaving 10 bases between them. CDR3 size: 13 residues. CDR3 coding DNA: TGCAGCGTTGAGGGGTGGGAAAACTATGGCTACACCTTC. Amino acids: CSVEGWENYGYTF.